The clone carrying this T cell receptor beta chain was seen only once. Its target is not known. The ends were cut back, 0 bases at V and 7 bases at J, with 11 bases in the middle. Germline loops: CDR1 SGHRS, CDR2 YFSETQ. The CDR3 has 14 residues. The data derive from a study of OX40 agonist ivuxolimab in advanced cancers. Across the study: Past anti-PD-1, anti-PD-L1 or anti-CTLA-4 therapy was accepted, and approximately 37% had received some. Broader study findings: Within 6 weeks, CD4+ and CD8+ blood T cells expanded clonally at 0.1 to 3.0 mg/kg.

Patients with autoimmune history or systemic immunosuppression were excluded. This table comes from immunoSEQ multiplex PCR, and its TCRdb copy is limited to in-frame clones, with some not included. The repertoire consists of fewer than 120,000 clones, with roughly nine tenths occurring once and the leading ten covering around 0.27%. Sequenced material: CD4+ or CD8+ T cells sorted from blood, taken in a trial of the OX40 agonist ivuxolimab. The chain has TRBV5-1 and TRBJ1-5; D not certain. The sequence came from an adult with an advanced solid tumor such as melanoma, head and neck, liver or kidney cancer. Here the CDR3 DNA reads TGCGCCAGCAGCTTGGAAGGTCCCGACCAGCCCCAGCATTTT. As protein: CASSLEGPDQPQHF.